A selection of T cell receptor beta chains follows, all from one sample in a study of relationships among human T cell subsets. One entry per CDR3 protein results from TCRdb running MiXCR on the multiplex PCR reads. The table records approximately 4,500 distinct CDR3 sequences, roughly 74% of them present only once. The sample comprised total T cells sorted from blood. The source is a man aged 40-49 years in good health. Both conserved end residues are part of each CDR3. The D gene is left open where the match is weak. The size of a clone is reported for some rows only, either as once, few or many, or as a class for expanded clones.

TRBV5-6	.	TRBJ2-7	TRBD2	CASNWGGEQYF	TGTGCCAGCAACTGGGGAGGGGAGCAGTACTTC
TRBV12-3/TRBV12-4	.	TRBJ1-2	TRBD1	CASSSGQGNYGYTF	TGTGCCAGCAGTTCGGGACAGGGGAACTATGGCTACACCTTC
TRBV12-3/TRBV12-4	.	TRBJ2-1	.	CASSLAGSSYNEQFF	TGTGCCAGCAGTTTAGCCGGGAGCTCCTACAATGAGCAGTTCTTC
TRBV10-3	.	TRBJ2-7	.	CAISESRAGAYEQYF	TGTGCCATCAGTGAGTCGAGGGCAGGAGCCTACGAGCAGTACTTC
TRBV28	.	TRBJ2-2	.	CASRNSANTGELFF	TGTGCCAGCAGGAACAGCGCGAACACCGGGGAGCTGTTTTTT
TRBV28	.	TRBJ2-1	.	CASSSQGPSYNEQFF	TGTGCCAGCAGTTCGCAGGGTCCTTCCTACAATGAGCAGTTCTTC
TRBV5-1	.	TRBJ1-1	.	CASSLSRTVIGGTEAFF	TGCGCCAGCAGCTTGTCCCGGACAGTCATAGGTGGCACTGAAGCTTTCTTT
TRBV10-2	.	TRBJ2-1	TRBD2	CASSGEEGRQGLAGLSYNEQFF	TGCGCCAGCAGTGGGGAAGAAGGGAGACAGGGCCTAGCGGGACTCTCCTACAATGAGCAGTTCTTC
TRBV11-2	.	TRBJ2-4	.	CASSLEPLAKNIQYF	TGTGCCAGCAGCTTGGAGCCTCTAGCCAAAAACATTCAGTACTTC
TRBV11-2	.	TRBJ2-7	TRBD2	CASSSRTSASYEQYF	TGTGCCAGCAGCTCGAGGACTAGCGCCTCCTACGAGCAGTACTTC
TRBV29-1	.	TRBJ2-3	TRBD1	CSVESRDRDPDTQYF	TGCAGCGTAGAAAGCCGGGACAGGGACCCAGATACGCAGTATTTT
TRBV4-1	once	TRBJ1-1	.	CASSQQTQRQVEAFF	TGCGCCAGCAGCCAACAAACGCAGAGGCAAGTTGAAGCTTTCTTT
TRBV4-1	.	TRBJ2-1	.	CASSPGDEQFF	TGCGCCAGCAGCCCAGGGGATGAGCAGTTCTTC
TRBV11-2	.	TRBJ2-7	.	CASSSFGDIGSYEQYF	TGTGCCAGCAGCTCATTCGGGGACATTGGGAGCTACGAGCAGTACTTC
TRBV20-1	.	TRBJ1-1	.	CSAPKGGTIGVNTEAFF	TGCAGTGCACCCAAGGGCGGAACTATAGGAGTAAACACTGAAGCTTTCTTT
TRBV6-5	.	TRBJ2-3	.	CASSPGWQGDTQYF	TGTGCCAGCAGTCCAGGTTGGCAGGGAGATACGCAGTATTTT
TRBV14	.	TRBJ2-7	TRBD1	CASRPRTGEGEQYF	TGTGCCAGCAGACCACGGACAGGGGAAGGCGAGCAGTACTTC
TRBV28	.	TRBJ1-5	.	CASSLEQGDNQPQHF	TGTGCCAGCAGTTTGGAACAGGGTGACAATCAGCCCCAGCATTTT
TRBV11-2	few	TRBJ2-5	TRBD2	CASSTGLAGGETQYF	TGTGCCAGCAGCACCGGACTAGCGGGGGGCGAGACCCAGTACTTC
TRBV12-3/TRBV12-4	.	TRBJ1-1	TRBD1	CASNPRQGAEAFF	TGTGCCAGCAATCCAAGACAGGGCGCTGAAGCTTTCTTT
TRBV7-7	.	TRBJ2-3	.	CASSFDGGTDTQYF	TGTGCTAGCAGCTTCGACGGTGGGACAGATACGCAGTATTTT
TRBV12-3/TRBV12-4	.	TRBJ2-7	TRBD2	CASSSGLADTYEQYF	TGTGCCAGCAGTTCAGGACTAGCGGACACCTACGAGCAGTACTTC
TRBV29-1	few	TRBJ2-3	.	CSVEDVGQLTDTQYF	TGCAGCGTTGAAGATGTAGGACAGCTCACAGATACGCAGTATTTT
TRBV11-3	once	TRBJ2-4	.	CASSLGRLQYF	TGTGCCAGCAGCTTAGGCCGACTTCAGTACTTC
TRBV6-1	.	TRBJ2-1	.	CASSPRGAGRNEQFF	TGTGCCAGCAGCCCAAGAGGAGCGGGCCGCAATGAGCAGTTCTTC
TRBV11-2	few	TRBJ2-7	TRBD2	CASSLSGGSYEQYF	TGTGCCAGCAGCTTAAGCGGGGGCTCCTACGAGCAGTACTTC
TRBV28	once	TRBJ1-5	TRBD1	CASTGTGGGNQPQHF	TGTGCCAGCACTGGGACAGGGGGTGGCAATCAGCCCCAGCATTTT
TRBV20-1	.	TRBJ1-1	.	CSASPQRVNTEAFF	TGCAGTGCTAGCCCACAGAGGGTGAACACTGAAGCTTTCTTT
TRBV18	.	TRBJ1-1	.	CASSPGGRGSEAFF	TGTGCCAGCTCACCAGGAGGACGGGGCTCTGAAGCTTTCTTT
TRBV29-1	.	TRBJ2-1	TRBD1	CSVGRQGSYNEQFF	TGCAGCGTAGGACGACAGGGGTCCTACAATGAGCAGTTCTTC
TRBV6-5	.	TRBJ2-7	TRBD1	CASRQGQTAVEQYF	TGTGCCAGCAGACAGGGACAGACCGCTGTCGAGCAGTACTTC
TRBV20-1	once	TRBJ2-1	.	CSAGLQASYNEQFF	TGCAGTGCTGGCTTGCAGGCCTCCTACAACGAGCAGTTCTTC
TRBV6-2/TRBV6-3	.	TRBJ2-5	.	CASSWPRGGTQETQYF	TGTGCCAGCAGTTGGCCACGGGGCGGGACCCAAGAGACCCAGTACTTC
TRBV29-1	.	TRBJ2-5	TRBD2	CSVVEGGETQYF	TGCAGCGTTGTAGAGGGAGGGGAGACCCAGTACTTC
TRBV4-1	.	TRBJ2-1	TRBD2	CASSQVAGGSYNEQFF	TGCGCCAGCAGCCAAGTAGCGGGAGGTTCCTACAATGAGCAGTTCTTC
TRBV29-1	.	TRBJ2-1	TRBD2	CSVGTGTSGCNEQFF	TGCAGCGTTGGCACCGGGACTAGCGGATGCAATGAGCAGTTCTTC
TRBV4-2	.	TRBJ2-1	TRBD1	CASSRGQGNNEQFF	TGTGCCAGCAGCCGCGGACAGGGTAACAATGAGCAGTTCTTC
TRBV7-2	.	TRBJ1-1	.	CASSIRTNTEAFF	TGTGCCAGCAGCATTCGGACGAACACTGAAGCTTTCTTT
TRBV11-2	.	TRBJ2-3	TRBD1	CASSTSRANRGTPPDTQYF	TGTGCCAGCAGCACATCCCGGGCCAACAGGGGAACCCCCCCAGATACGCAGTATTTT
TRBV11-3	few	TRBJ2-7	.	CASSRRTGSNDEQYF	TGTGCCAGCAGCCGTCGTACAGGGTCTAATGACGAGCAGTACTTC
TRBV6-6	.	TRBJ2-5	.	CASREMGLQETQYF	TGTGCCAGCAGAGAGATGGGACTCCAAGAGACCCAGTACTTC
TRBV28	.	TRBJ1-5	.	CASSLGGGPDQPQHF	TGTGCCAGCAGTTTGGGGGGCGGGCCTGATCAGCCCCAGCATTTT
TRBV12-3/TRBV12-4	.	TRBJ2-1	.	CASTVQGPYNEQFF	TGTGCCAGCACCGTTCAGGGGCCCTACAATGAGCAGTTCTTC
TRBV4-1	.	TRBJ2-7	.	CASSPTEQGAYEQYF	TGCGCCAGCAGCCCCACGGAACAGGGTGCCTACGAGCAGTACTTC
TRBV6-5	.	TRBJ2-5	.	CASSYSRIETQYF	TGTGCCAGCAGTTACTCGAGAATAGAGACCCAGTACTTC
TRBV10-3	.	TRBJ2-1	TRBD1	CAISQGQDSYNEQFF	TGTGCCATCAGCCAAGGACAGGACTCCTACAATGAGCAGTTCTTC
TRBV5-1	.	TRBJ2-1	TRBD2	CASSRTSGASYNEQFF	TGCGCCAGCAGCCGGACTAGCGGGGCTTCCTACAATGAGCAGTTCTTC
TRBV20-1	hyperexpanded	TRBJ1-2	TRBD1	CSAGQGANYGYTF	TGCAGTGCTGGACAGGGGGCTAACTATGGCTACACCTTC
TRBV29-1	.	TRBJ2-7	.	CSVEGFGVTGGQYF	TGCAGCGTTGAAGGGTTCGGCGTAACGGGTGGGCAGTACTTC
TRBV28	few	TRBJ1-5	TRBD1	CAGRRTGFNQPQHF	TGTGCCGGCCGCCGGACAGGGTTTAATCAGCCCCAGCATTTT
TRBV10-3	.	TRBJ1-6	.	CAISESVQGWSNSPLHF	TGTGCCATCAGTGAGTCGGTTCAGGGGTGGAGTAATTCACCCCTCCACTTT
TRBV5-1	.	TRBJ2-5	.	CASSLQGEETQYF	TGCGCCAGCAGCTTACAAGGGGAAGAGACCCAGTACTTC